Below, one T cell receptor (beta chain) is given with its context. Germline loops: CDR1 MNHEY, CDR2 SVGEGT. The J segment lost 0 bases and the V segment lost 3 bases, leaving 10 bases of the junction unmatched. This CDR3 is 18 amino acids long. Original analysis: Reference gene primer amplification yielded estimated nucleated cell counts. Assay: immunoSEQ multiplex PCR; the TCRdb copy retains only in-frame clones and omits some. The V and J calls and clone size are taken from that table; D and trimming were inferred from the DNA. Of around 200,000 clones listed, roughly 84% are singletons. This sample was included in a study of blood T cell repertoires in COVID-19. Study summary: Acute-phase and convalescent COVID-19 samples originated in the United States, Italy and Spain. T cells, B-cell-depleted T cells, or PBMCs supplied cDNA or gDNA.

Material for sequencing was peripheral blood. J is TRBJ2-5 and V is TRBV6-2 or TRBV6-3; 10 nucleotides align to TRBD2. This receptor was obtained from a woman aged 80 or over with active or convalescent COVID-19. The CDR3 sequence is CASSYPDTGTSDQETQYF. For the CDR3, the DNA is TGTGCCAGCAGTTATCCCGACACCGGGACTAGCGACCAAGAGACCCAGTACTTC.